This TCR beta chain was obtained from a study of regulatory T cells in long-lasting Graves disease. Researchers made TCR beta libraries by using iRepertoire HTBI primers and running Arm-PCR on CDR3 regions. One entry per CDR3 protein, called by TCRdb with MiXCR from the multiplex PCR reads. The sample gives approximately 350,000 distinct CDR3 sequences, around 15% of which show up once; about 19% is in the top ten. J was trimmed by 5 bases and V by 0 bases; bases with no gene match: 11. CDR1 and CDR2 (germline): DFQATT, SNEGSKA (reference sequence). The CDR3 loop spans 16 amino acids. Findings and caveats of the study: Persistent Graves' patients showed less TCR diversity than newly diagnosed patients showed. It was peripheral blood alone, not thyroid tissue, that was studied. New patients shared fewer public clonotypes (about 970) than persistent patients did (over 2,500).

The time point was: newly diagnosed GD, antithyroid drugs for less than 3 months. Isolated PBMC RNA provided the starting material for the TCR library. To note about this clonotype: Its target is not known.

A further study also used this sample, focusing on T cells in Graves' hyperthyroidism and ophthalmopathy. From that second work: First-round RT-PCR of the TCR CDR3 relied on the HTBI primer set.

This TCR was recovered from a woman between 18 and 30 years old with Graves disease. The rearrangement links TRBV20-1 to TRBJ2-5, with 8 nucleotides matching TRBD2. The starting material was peripheral blood mononuclear cells (PBMCs), obtained at new diagnosis, from a patient treated with antithyroid drugs. CDR3 sequence reads: CSARDRTSGSTETQYF. The CDR3 coding sequence is TGCAGTGCTAGAGATAGAACTAGCGGAAGCACCGAGACCCAGTACTTC.